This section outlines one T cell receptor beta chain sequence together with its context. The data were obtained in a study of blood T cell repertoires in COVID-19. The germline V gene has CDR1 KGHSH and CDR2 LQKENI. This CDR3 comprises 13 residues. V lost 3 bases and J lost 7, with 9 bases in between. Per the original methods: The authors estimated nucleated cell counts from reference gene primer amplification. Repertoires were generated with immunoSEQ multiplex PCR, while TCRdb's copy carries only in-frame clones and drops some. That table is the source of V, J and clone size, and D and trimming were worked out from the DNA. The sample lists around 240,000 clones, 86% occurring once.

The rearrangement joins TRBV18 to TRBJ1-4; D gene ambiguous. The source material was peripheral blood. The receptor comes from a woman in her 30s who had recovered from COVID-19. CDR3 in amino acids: CASSPRRSEKLFF. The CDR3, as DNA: TGTGCCAGCTCACCGCGTCGTAGTGAAAAACTGTTTTTT.